This T cell receptor (beta chain) was documented in a study of beta chain features in type 1 diabetes. Findings of the study overall: cDNA-based reads could over-represent cells with high TCR expression. Among patients with Type 1 diabetes, TCRB CDR3s were moderately but significantly shorter in every one of the four CD4+ subsets. In these data, an HLA type influence on TCRB rearrangement remained unresolved.

Trimming at V came to 0 bases and at J to 4 bases, leaving 1 base not matched to a gene. The CDR3 is made up of 16 amino acids. The germline V gene encodes CDR1 LGHNA and CDR2 YNFKEQ. CD45RO/CCR7/CD25/CD127/CD95/CD27 separated CD4+ naive, central memory, regulatory and stem cell-like memory cells by sorting. As every portion of the isolated RNA was reverse transcribed, the sequencing read expressed TCRB transcripts. The data were produced by immunoSEQ multiplex PCR, yet TCRdb's version contains in-frame clones alone and is incomplete. The table includes a few hundred thousand clones, roughly a tenth detected once. Comment on this clone: The antigen is unknown.

The V and J genes are TRBV4-2 and TRBJ2-1; 12 bases map to TRBD2. The sample comprised naive CD4+ T cells from blood. The sequence derives from a young man with type 1 diabetes. CDR3 residues: CASSQEGLAGYNEQFF. The CDR3 DNA reads TGTGCCAGCAGCCAAGAAGGACTAGCGGGGTACAATGAGCAGTTCTTC.